These 8 T cell receptor beta chains were sequenced from one sample in a study of control samples from healthy donors and cancer patients (dated by TCRdb to the early 2020s). Library preparation was by the immunoSEQ multiplex PCR assay. TCRdb stores this immuneACCESS table with in-frame sequences only. Part of the clones is absent; in the studies checked, under half of the shortfall reflects unresolved V genes, and no reason is known for the rest. The sample data list over 150,000 clones, and 94% of these were observed just once. The ten most abundant clones make up approximately 1.5% of the sample. Sequencing used blood. Source of these receptors: a woman between 18 and 29 years old in good health.

This chain uses TRBV14 with TRBJ1-5; D is possibly TRBD1 (5 bases). The ends were cut back, 3 bases at V and 2 bases at J, with 5 bases in the middle. From germline, CDR1 is SGHDN and CDR2 FVKESK. The CDR3 consists of 13 residues. CDR3 amino acids: CASSQGGNQPQHF. CDR3 bases: TGTGCCAGCAGCCAGGGGGGCAATCAGCCCCAGCATTTT.

V usage is TRBV5-1 and J usage is TRBJ2-7; 11 bases align to TRBD1. The trim removed 4 bases at V and 4 bases at J, leaving 10 bases unmatched. The CDR3 is 16 amino acids. Germline V CDR1 and CDR2: SGHRS, YFSETQ. The CDR3 loop reads CASSPLGQGAAYEQYF. The CDR3 DNA reads TGCGCCAGCAGCCCACTCGGACAGGGGGCTGCGTACGAGCAGTACTTC. Combining the CDR3 with reference TRBV5-1 and TRBJ2-7 gives the whole variable domain KAGVTQTPRYLIKTRGQQVTLSCSPISGHRSVSWYQQTPGQGLQFLFEYFSETQRNKGNFPGRFSGRQFSNSRSEMNVSTLELGDSALYLCASSPLGQGAAYEQYFGPGTRLTVT.

The rearrangement joins TRBV3-1 (or the pseudogene TRBV3-2) to TRBJ2-1; maybe TRBD2 (5 bases). Per the germline V gene, CDR1 is LGHDT and CDR2 is YNNKEL (reference sequence). This CDR3 contains 17 residues. V lost 1 base, J lost 6 bases, and 19 bases lay in between. The CDR3, as DNA: TGTGCCAGCAGCCAAGGGTGGTCTAGCCACCAATTCAATGAGCAGTTCTTC. This translates into CASSQGWSSHQFNEQFF.

The chain joins TRBV5-1 to TRBJ1-2; 7 nucleotides line up with TRBD1. CDR1 is SGHRS and CDR2 is YFSETQ in the germline V gene. The CDR3 length is 13 residues. The V gene end was trimmed by 4 bases and the J gene end by 3 bases; junction bases not matched to a gene: 3. In DNA form, the CDR3 reads TGCGCCAGCAGCCCCGGACAGGACTATGGCTACACCTTC. Residues: CASSPGQDYGYTF.

V and J are TRBV6-5 and TRBJ1-1; unclear D gene. The V end lost 7 bases, the J end lost 4 bases, and 19 bases lay between the germline ends. The CDR3 loop spans 15 amino acids. CDR1 and CDR2 from the germline V gene are MNHEY and SVGAGI. Here the CDR3 DNA reads TGTGCCAGCAACAAAAACAGCGGGGTGAGCACTGAAGCTTTCTTT. Protein sequence: CASNKNSGVSTEAFF.

This chain connects TRBV29-1 to TRBJ1-2, with unresolved D. The CDR3 extends over 16 amino acids. V lost 1 base to trimming and J lost 1 base, with 16 bases between them. Germline assignment: CDR1 SQVTM and CDR2 ANQGSEA. CDR3 DNA sequence: TGCAGCGTTGAAGTAGGGCAGGCTAATTTTAACTATGGCTACACCTTC. Its translation is CSVEVGQANFNYGYTF.

The V call is TRBV6-6, the J call TRBJ1-6, with TRBD1 matching 12 bases. J was trimmed by 8 bases and V by 5 bases; bases with no gene match: 13. Germline loops: CDR1 MNHNY, CDR2 SVGAGI (reference sequence). This CDR3 is built from 18 residues. The CDR3 DNA is TGTGCCAGCAGTCTCGGCCCGGGACAGGGGGCAAAACATTCACCCCTCCACTTT. This translates into CASSLGPGQGAKHSPLHF.

This clone was recorded once. V usage is TRBV6-5 and J usage is TRBJ1-2; D not certain. The CDR3 length is 15 residues. Trimming removed 7 bases at V and 4 bases at J, with 19 bases between. The germline CDR1 and CDR2 sequences are MNHEY and SVGAGI. The DNA of the CDR3 is TGTGCCAGCATTTTACAGTCATTAGGGTTCTATGGCTACACCTTC. This gives the protein CASILQSLGFYGYTF.